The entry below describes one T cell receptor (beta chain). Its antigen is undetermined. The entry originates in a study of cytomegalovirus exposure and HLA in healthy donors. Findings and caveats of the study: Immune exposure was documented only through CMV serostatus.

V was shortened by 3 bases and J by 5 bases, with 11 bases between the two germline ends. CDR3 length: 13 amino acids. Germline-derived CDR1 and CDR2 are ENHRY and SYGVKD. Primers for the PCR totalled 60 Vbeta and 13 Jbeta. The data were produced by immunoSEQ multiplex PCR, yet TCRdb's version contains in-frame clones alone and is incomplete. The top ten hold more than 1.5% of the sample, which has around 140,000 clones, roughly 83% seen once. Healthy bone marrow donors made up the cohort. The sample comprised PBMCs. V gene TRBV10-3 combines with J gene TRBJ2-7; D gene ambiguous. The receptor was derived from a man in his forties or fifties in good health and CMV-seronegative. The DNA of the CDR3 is TGTGCCATCAGTGACAGAGGCGCTGACGAGCAGTACTTC. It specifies CAISDRGADEQYF.